This TCR beta chain was profiled in a study of T-cell memory formation after mild COVID-19 (dated by TCRdb to the early 2020s). About the study as a whole: TCR sequence clusters from the two donors were found to be largely donor specific. T-cell clones expanding and contracting after mild COVID-19 in a couple of donors were tracked by longitudinal TCRalpha and TCRbeta repertoire sequencing. Two young, previously healthy adult volunteers made up the cohort, one male and one female. Study-wide conclusions, independent of this receptor: Contracting CD4+ clones were located mainly in the CM and EM memory subsets, whereas CD8+ clones were found to be enriched in EMRA. Whether the second-wave clones peaking on day 37 were SARS-CoV-2 specific was not confirmed. Some responding clones were found in pre-infection memory, which suggests that pre-existing cross-reactive memory T cells took part in the SARS-CoV-2 response. From day 15 to 85, contracting clones showed balanced CD4/CD8 phenotypes, whereas a second wave of clones that expanded from day 15 to 37 leaned towards CD4+. The study included only a couple of mild cases, and larger cohorts that include severe cases with pre-infection samples were judged to be necessary.

In its sample, this clonotype was seen many times. This clone's antigen is unknown. Base qualities are not recorded, but no much larger clone differs from it by a single base. Based on the germline V gene, the CDR1 and CDR2 sequences are SGDLS and YYNGEE. The CDR3 measures 14 amino acids from cysteine to phenylalanine. Only the CDR3 DNA stays, 42 bases, in frame from base 1. The junction carries 18 bases between V and J, which are trimmed by 4 bases and 8 bases respectively. Ficoll-Paque density gradient centrifugation was the method used to isolate PBMCs. TCRdb records Illumina NovaSeq 6000 as the sequencer. TCRalpha and TCRbeta cDNA libraries were constructed by 5'RACE with constant-segment primers, with sample barcodes and unique molecular identifiers being introduced. Trizol reagent was used to extract RNA from every sample. Library amplification was performed in two PCR steps, and a second sample barcode and Illumina TruSeq adapters were introduced in the second step. Sequencing of libraries was performed on an Illumina NovaSeq with 2 x 150 bp paired-end reads. The paper's data handling went like this. Reads were demultiplexed and collapsed into UMI-guided consensus sequences with migec v1.2.7. Using mixcr v2.1.11, UMI consensuses were aligned to TRA and TRB V and J templates and then assembled into clonotypes. Expanded or contracted clonotypes were those called significant by both edgeR and NoisET, with noise models trained on biological replicates. For edgeR calls, the cutoffs were a false discovery rate-adjusted p below 0.01 and a log2 fold-change threshold of 1. As an exploratory analysis of dynamics, PCA with hierarchical clustering was applied to max-normalized trajectories of the 1000 most abundant clonotypes. Separately sequenced CD4+ and CD8+ repertoires were used to assign the CD4 or CD8 phenotype of responding clones. TCRdb applied fastp at Q25 and MiXCR to the public reads, then kept only in-frame beta chains. Identical CDR3 protein sequences are pooled into one entry, listed with their most common genes and DNA. It is TCRdb's table, rather than the study itself, that gives the V and J calls and clone size. Here the sample has about 82,000 distinct CDR3 sequences; over 12% occur a single time. Around two fifths of the sample is held by the ten biggest clonotypes.

The chain is encoded by TRBV9 joined to TRBJ1-1; the D gene is perhaps TRBD1, from 6 matching bases. The specimen was PBMCs or a T cell subset sorted from them (not recorded which). The sequence derives from a man aged 18 to 35 who had mild COVID-19 (a few samples of this study predate the infection). The sample titles of this study are shuffled in the database, so cell type and time point are left out; the donor was told from shared clones. This receptor has the CDR3 CASSQGDRTYEAFF. DNA sequence: TGTGCCAGCAGCCAGGGCGACAGGACGTACGAAGCTTTCTTT.